The clone carrying this TCR beta chain was seen at least ten times. Its matching antigen is unknown. This sample stems from a study of T cells after yellow fever vaccination. General study points: From the bulk population, abundant clonotypes could contaminate and appear within FACS-sorted repertoires.

This CDR3 comprises 18 residues. Trimming removed 3 bases from V and 2 bases from J; junction bases left unmatched: 14. Germline assignment: CDR1 MGHRA and CDR2 YSYEKL. One entry per CDR3 protein, called by TCRdb with MiXCR from the 5' RACE reads. Of fewer than 350,000 distinct CDR3 sequences listed, around 3.6% are singletons. This clonotype was sampled from a young man who received the YFV17D yellow fever vaccine. Sequenced here: PBMCs, sampled on the day of the yellow fever booster vaccination. This chain joins TRBV4-1 and TRBJ2-3, with 7 nucleotides matching TRBD2. CDR3 nucleotides: TGCGCCAGCAGCCATGGGTTGGGGGTAGCGGGCCACACAGATACGCAGTATTTT. This sequence encodes CASSHGLGVAGHTDTQYF.